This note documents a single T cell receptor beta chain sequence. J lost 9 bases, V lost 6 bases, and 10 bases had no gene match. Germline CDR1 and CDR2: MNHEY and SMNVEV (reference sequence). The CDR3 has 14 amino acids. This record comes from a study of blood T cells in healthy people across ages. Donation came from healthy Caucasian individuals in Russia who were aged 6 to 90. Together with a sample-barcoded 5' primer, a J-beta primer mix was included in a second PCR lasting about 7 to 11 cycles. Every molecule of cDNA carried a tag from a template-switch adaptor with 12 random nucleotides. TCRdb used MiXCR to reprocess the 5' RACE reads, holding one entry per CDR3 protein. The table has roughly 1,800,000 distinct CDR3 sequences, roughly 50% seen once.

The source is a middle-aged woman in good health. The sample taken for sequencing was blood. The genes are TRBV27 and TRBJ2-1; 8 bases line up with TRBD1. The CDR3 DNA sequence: TGTGCCAGCAGGCCATGGACAGGGCCCACTGAGCAGTTCTTC. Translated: CASRPWTGPTEQFF.